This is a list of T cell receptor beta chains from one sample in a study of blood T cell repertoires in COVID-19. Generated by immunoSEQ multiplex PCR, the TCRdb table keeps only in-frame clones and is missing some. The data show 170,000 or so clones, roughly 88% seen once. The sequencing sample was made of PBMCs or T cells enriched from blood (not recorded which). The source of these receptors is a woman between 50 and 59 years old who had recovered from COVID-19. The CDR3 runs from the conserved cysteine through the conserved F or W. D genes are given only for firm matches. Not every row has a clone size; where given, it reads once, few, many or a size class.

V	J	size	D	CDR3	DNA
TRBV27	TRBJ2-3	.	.	CASRAPTRTDTQYF	TGTGCCAGCAGGGCGCCTACGAGGACAGATACGCAGTATTTT
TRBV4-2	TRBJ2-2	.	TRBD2	CASSQVSGGDTGELFF	TGTGCCAGCAGCCAAGTTAGCGGGGGGGACACCGGGGAGCTGTTTTTT
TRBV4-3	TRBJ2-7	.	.	CASSQFKGVYEQYF	TGCGCCAGCAGCCAATTTAAGGGGGTGTACGAGCAGTACTTC
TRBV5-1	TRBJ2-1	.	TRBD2	CASSPTSGVYNEQFF	TGCGCCAGCAGCCCGACTAGCGGGGTGTACAATGAGCAGTTCTTC
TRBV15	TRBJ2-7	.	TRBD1	CATSRGRGQVGHEQYF	TGTGCCACCAGCAGAGGAAGAGGACAGGTAGGGCACGAGCAGTACTTC
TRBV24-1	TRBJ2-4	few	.	CATSDPTDLAKNIQYF	TGTGCCACCAGTGACCCAACAGACCTAGCCAAAAACATTCAGTACTTC
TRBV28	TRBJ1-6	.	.	CASSASQGGSPLHF	TGTGCCAGCAGCGCGTCCCAAGGAGGTTCACCCCTCCACTTT
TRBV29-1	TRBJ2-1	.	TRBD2	CSVGASGGAIGEQFF	TGCAGCGTTGGGGCTAGCGGGGGGGCAATCGGTGAGCAGTTCTTC
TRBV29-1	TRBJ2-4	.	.	CSVESGKNIQYF	TGCAGCGTTGAATCGGGGAAAAACATTCAGTACTTC
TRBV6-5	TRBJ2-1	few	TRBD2	CASSYIAGGYNEQFF	TGTGCCAGCAGTTACATAGCGGGGGGGTACAATGAGCAGTTCTTC
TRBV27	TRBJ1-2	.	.	CASSLGGGLYGYTF	TGTGCCAGCAGTTTAGGGGGGGGACTATATGGCTACACCTTC
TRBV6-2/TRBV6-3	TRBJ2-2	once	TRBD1	CASSYPGQPNTGELFF	TGTGCCAGCAGTTACCCGGGACAGCCGAACACCGGGGAGCTGTTTTTT
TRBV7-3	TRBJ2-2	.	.	CASSLSPRGLMASELFF	TGTGCCAGCAGCTTAAGTCCGCGGGGACTGATGGCTTCGGAGCTGTTTTTT
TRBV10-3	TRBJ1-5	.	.	CAISFDGQGQPQHF	TGTGCCATCAGTTTTGACGGGCAGGGGCAGCCCCAGCATTTT
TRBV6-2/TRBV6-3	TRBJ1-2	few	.	CASSYANIYGYTF	TGTGCCAGCAGTTACGCCAACATCTATGGCTACACCTTC
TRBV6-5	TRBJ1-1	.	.	CASSPLTADTEAFF	TGTGCCAGCAGTCCCCTCACAGCCGACACTGAAGCTTTCTTT
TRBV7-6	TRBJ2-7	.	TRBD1	CASSTGQGYEQYF	TGTGCCAGCAGCACGGGACAGGGCTACGAGCAGTACTTC